The 3 T cell receptor beta chains given below trace back to one sample, sequenced in a study of blood T cell repertoires in COVID-19. Using immunoSEQ multiplex PCR, the repertoire was profiled, and TCRdb retains in-frame clones only, with some absent. Of hundreds of thousands of clones listed, 70% to 90% are singletons. Sample: PBMCs or T cells enriched from blood (not recorded which). These TCRs come from a man aged 30-40 years who had recovered from COVID-19.

The chain combines TRBV6-1 with TRBJ2-5, with 7 bases aligning to TRBD1. The junction had 6 bases not matched to a gene; V was cut back by 3 bases and J by 2 bases. The CDR3 length is 15 residues. Germline assignment: CDR1 MNHNS and CDR2 SASEGT. CDR3 protein: CASSEPGQTQETQYF. Written as DNA, the CDR3 is TGTGCCAGCAGTGAGCCGGGACAGACACAAGAGACCCAGTACTTC.

V is TRBV19 and J is TRBJ2-5; 14 positions match TRBD2. This CDR3 spans 17 amino acids. V shed 5 bases, J shed 2 bases, and the junction held 7 bases outside the gene matches. Looked up from germline, CDR1 is LNHDA and CDR2 is SQIVND (reference sequence). As DNA, the CDR3 is TGTGCCAGTAGTCCGGGACTAGCGGGGGAAGGACAAGAGACCCAGTACTTC. Its protein is CASSPGLAGEGQETQYF. The variable domain in full, with the rest retrieved from reference TRBV19 and TRBJ2-5, is DGGITQSPKYLFRKEGQNVTLSCEQNLNHDAMYWYRQDPGQGLRLIYYSQIVNDFQKGDIAEGYSVSREKKESFPLTVTSAQKNPTAFYLCASSPGLAGEGQETQYFGPGTRLLVL.

This clone was observed a few times. This chain connects TRBV2 to TRBJ1-3; TRBD1 matches 7 bases. The V gene end was trimmed by 4 bases and the J gene end by 8 bases; junction bases not matched to a gene: 5. The CDR3 contains 13 residues. The germline V gene has CDR1 SNHLY and CDR2 FYNNEI. The DNA of the CDR3 is TGTGCCAGCAGTGGCAGGGGGTTAGACACCATATATTTT. Amino acids: CASSGRGLDTIYF.